This passage covers 27 T cell receptor beta chains from one sample sequenced in a study of PD-1 blockade in classical Hodgkin lymphoma. Only in-frame clones appear in the TCRdb table, and some are missing; sequencing was by immunoSEQ multiplex PCR. This repertoire shows about 100,000 clones, approximately 90% found once; its top ten account for about 6.4%. With no exception, relapse followed autologous stem cell transplantation in all patients, and brentuximab vedotin exposure varied. The sample was peripheral blood mononuclear cells (PBMCs), taken before the second cycle of nivolumab. These receptor sequences come from a human donor with classical Hodgkin lymphoma.

The chain has TRBV28 and TRBJ2-5; 8 bases line up with TRBD2. Germline V gene sequence: CDR1 MDHEN, CDR2 SYDVKM. The CDR3 spans 16 residues. J was trimmed by 4 bases and V by 3 bases; bases with no gene match: 10. In DNA, the CDR3 is TGTGCCAGCAGTTTGGGACTAGGCCCCGGGCCAGAGACCCAGTACTTC. Translating it yields CASSLGLGPGPETQYF.

The genes are TRBV27 and TRBJ1-2; 9 bases agree with TRBD1. Germline assignment: CDR1 MNHEY and CDR2 SMNVEV (reference sequence). V was pared by 5 bases and J by 4 bases, with 8 bases of the junction left unmatched. The CDR3 has 15 amino acids. CDR3 residues: CASSLMTGGPYGYTF. In DNA, the CDR3 is TGTGCCAGCAGTCTGATGACAGGGGGTCCCTATGGCTACACCTTC.

The V call is TRBV25-1, the J call TRBJ2-1; 7 bases match TRBD2. The CDR3 contains 14 residues. In germline, CDR1 is MGHDK, CDR2 SYGVNS. Trimming took 3 bases from V and 15 from J; bases not matched to a gene: 14. In DNA form, the CDR3 reads TGTGCCAGCAGTGAGACTAGCCCTTCCTTCAGGTCGTTCTTC. Translation gives CASSETSPSFRSFF.

The rearrangement uses TRBV4-1 and TRBJ2-7, with 10 bases matching TRBD1. The CDR3 runs to 15 residues. V lost 3 bases, J lost 1 base, and 3 bases stayed unmatched. Looked up from germline, CDR1 is MGHRA and CDR2 is YSYEKL. CDR3: CASSHGTGVSYEQYF. For the CDR3, the DNA is TGCGCCAGCAGCCATGGGACAGGGGTTTCCTACGAGCAGTACTTC.

The rearrangement uses TRBV7-6 and TRBJ2-3; 11 nucleotides agree with TRBD2. CDR1 and CDR2 (germline): SGHVS, FNYEAQ. V was clipped by 4 bases and J by 4 bases; unmatched bases: 4. There are 15 residues in the CDR3. The CDR3 sequence: CASSSLAGGPDTQYF. The CDR3 DNA is TGTGCCAGCAGCTCTCTAGCGGGGGGCCCAGATACGCAGTATTTT.

The chain has TRBV5-1 and TRBJ2-7, with 8 bases fitting TRBD2. The V gene's germline CDR1 is SGHRS and CDR2 YFSETQ. The CDR3 is made up of 15 amino acids. Germline trimming cut 4 bases from V and 0 bases from J; bases unmatched to any gene: 6. The CDR3 region has the DNA TGCGCCAGCAGCCTTAGCGGGGCAAACTCCTACGAGCAGTACTTC. Its translation is CASSLSGANSYEQYF.

V usage is TRBV9 and J usage is TRBJ2-7, with 10 bases that match TRBD2. The trim removed 4 bases at V and 6 bases at J, leaving 10 bases unmatched. The CDR3 has 15 amino acids. The germline V gene has CDR1 SGDLS and CDR2 YYNGEE. The CDR3 region is CASSSQGLATGEQYF. The CDR3 DNA reads TGTGCCAGCAGCTCCCAGGGACTAGCGACAGGCGAGCAGTACTTC.

The chain recombines TRBV7-6 with TRBJ2-2, with 7 bases that match TRBD1. CDR3 length: 19 amino acids. Germline trimming cut 1 base from V and 2 bases from J; bases unmatched to any gene: 13. CDR1 and CDR2 from the germline V gene are SGHVS and FNYEAQ. This CDR3 reads CASSLVLTGTEVNTGELFF. Written as DNA, the CDR3 is TGTGCCAGCAGCTTAGTTCTCACAGGGACAGAAGTCAACACCGGGGAGCTGTTTTTT. The full variable domain, its missing parts supplied by reference TRBV7-6 and TRBJ2-2, is GAGVSQSPRYKVTKRGQDVALRCDPISGHVSLYWYRQALGQGPEFLTYFNYEAQQDKSGLPNDRFSAERPEGSISTLTIQRTEQRDSAMYRCASSLVLTGTEVNTGELFFGEGSRLTVL.

The genes are TRBV7-2 and TRBJ2-7; no clear D gene. V was pared by 2 bases and J by 6 bases, with 8 bases between. CDR1 is SGHTA and CDR2 is FQGNSA in the germline V gene. This CDR3 has 12 residues. The CDR3: CASSLSNGEQYF. CDR3 coding DNA: TGTGCCAGCAGCTTATCGAACGGCGAGCAGTACTTC.

The chain carries TRBV7-8 and TRBJ2-7; the D gene could be TRBD1 or TRBD2 (5 bases each). The CDR3 is 15 amino acids. The germline V gene has CDR1 SGHVS and CDR2 FQNEAQ. V dropped 4 bases and J dropped 4 bases, with 17 bases sitting between them. DNA for the CDR3: TGTGCCAGCAGCTCCCTAGTTGTCGGGGCGTACGAGCAGTACTTC. It codes for CASSSLVVGAYEQYF.

This chain links TRBV14 with TRBJ2-3; D gene ambiguous. Trimming took 1 base from V and 5 from J, leaving 13 bases between them. The CDR3 extends over 15 amino acids. From germline, CDR1 is SGHDN and CDR2 FVKESK. CDR3 amino acids: CASSQVSAFGDTQYF. For the CDR3, the DNA is TGTGCCAGCAGCCAAGTGTCAGCCTTTGGAGATACGCAGTATTTT.

The rearrangement uses TRBV18 and TRBJ1-4; no reliable D call. The CDR3 covers 13 residues. Trimming pared 4 bases from V and 8 bases from J, leaving 11 bases between. Germline CDR1 KGHSH, CDR2 LQKENI. CDR3 loop: CASSQGIGEKLFF. The CDR3 region has the DNA TGTGCCAGCTCACAGGGTATTGGGGAAAAACTGTTTTTT.

This clone was detected only once. The chain links TRBV7-9 to TRBJ2-3; 8 bases map to TRBD2. With 6 bases clipped from V and 10 bases from J, the junction kept 3 bases outside the gene matches. In germline, CDR1 is SEHNR, CDR2 FQNEAQ (reference sequence). This CDR3 contains 11 residues. The CDR3 here is CASSSGAAQYF. The CDR3 nucleotides read TGTGCCAGCAGTAGCGGGGCGGCGCAGTATTTT.

This clone was seen once. The V gene is TRBV7-6, the J gene TRBJ2-3; no clear D gene. The ends were cut back, 1 base at V and 4 bases at J, with 12 bases in the middle. The CDR3 runs 15 residues. Germline assignment: CDR1 SGHVS and CDR2 FNYEAQ. The CDR3 is CASSLDFWGSDTQYF. The CDR3 region has the DNA TGTGCCAGCAGCTTAGACTTTTGGGGATCAGATACGCAGTATTTT. Full variable domain (outside the CDR3, taken from reference TRBV7-6 and TRBJ2-3): GAGVSQSPRYKVTKRGQDVALRCDPISGHVSLYWYRQALGQGPEFLTYFNYEAQQDKSGLPNDRFSAERPEGSISTLTIQRTEQRDSAMYRCASSLDFWGSDTQYFGPGTRLTVL.

The CDR3 loop is CAWGMSSGNTIYF. The CDR3, as DNA: TGTGCCTGGGGTATGAGCTCTGGAAACACCATATATTTT. The rearrangement links TRBV30 to TRBJ1-3; D is undetermined. CDR3 length: 13 residues. Germline V lookup: CDR1 GTSNPN, CDR2 SVGIG (reference sequence). V shed 5 bases and J shed 0 bases, with 8 bases lying between them.

This clone was picked up one time. This chain connects TRBV11-2 to TRBJ2-1; D is unclear. Trimming pared 2 bases from V and 0 bases from J, leaving 8 bases between. The CDR3 contains 15 residues. Looked up from germline, CDR1 is SGHAT and CDR2 is FQNNGV. DNA of the CDR3: TGTGCCAGCAGCTTATCGGCGAACTCCTACAATGAGCAGTTCTTC. Translation gives CASSLSANSYNEQFF.

This sequence joins TRBV7-8 and TRBJ2-1; no clear D. This CDR3 is 15 amino acids long. Trimming pared 1 base from V and 7 bases from J, leaving 14 bases between. Germline values: CDR1 SGHVS, CDR2 FQNEAQ. Here the CDR3 reads CASSLGLVFVNEQFF. The CDR3 DNA reads TGTGCCAGCAGCTTAGGTCTAGTGTTTGTGAATGAGCAGTTCTTC.

This clone was seen once. This sequence joins TRBV4-3 and TRBJ1-1; no clear D gene. Trimming removed 0 bases at V and 0 bases at J, with 2 bases between. This CDR3 is built from 13 residues. Germline-derived CDR1 and CDR2 are LGHNA and YSLEER. CDR3 in amino acids: CASSQDLNTEAFF. CDR3 DNA: TGCGCCAGCAGCCAAGACTTGAACACTGAAGCTTTCTTT.

The chain uses TRBV6-5 and TRBJ2-1; D is possibly TRBD2 (5 bases). The germline V and J ends were trimmed by 7 bases and 5 bases, with 18 bases remaining between them. This CDR3 contains 15 residues. CDR1 and CDR2 (germline): MNHEY, SVGAGI. CDR3 sequence reads: CASTSYRGSHNEQFF. The CDR3, as DNA: TGTGCCAGCACCTCGTATCGGGGATCCCACAATGAGCAGTTCTTC.

J is TRBJ2-7 and V is TRBV6-5; TRBD1 agrees at 7 bases. This CDR3 comprises 15 residues. CDR1 is MNHEY, CDR2 SVGAGI, per germline. V was pared by 6 bases and J by 5 bases, with 13 bases of the junction left unmatched. The CDR3 region has the DNA TGTGCCAGCAGCCCAATCAAGGGGGCGCTCGACGAGCAGTACTTC. It encodes CASSPIKGALDEQYF.

The chain couples TRBV7-3 to TRBJ2-1, with 7 bases lining up with TRBD2. The V gene end was trimmed by 5 bases and the J gene end by 2 bases; junction bases not matched to a gene: 9. CDR3 size: 16 residues. CDR1 is SGHTA and CDR2 is FQGTGA in the germline V gene. CDR3 sequence reads: CASSRNGGTTYNEQFF. The CDR3 DNA reads TGTGCCAGCAGCCGAAACGGGGGGACGACCTACAATGAGCAGTTCTTC.

The chain couples TRBV5-8 to TRBJ2-2; no clear D. V was clipped by 0 bases and J by 1 base, with 4 bases between them. CDR3 length equals 14 residues. CDR1 and CDR2 (germline): SGHTS, YDEGEE. CDR3 bases: TGTGCCAGCAGCTTGGGGGAGAACACCGGGGAGCTGTTTTTT. Translating gives CASSLGENTGELFF.

The J gene is TRBJ2-2, the V gene TRBV19; D may be TRBD1 (6 bases). The CDR3 is 12 amino acids. The germline V gene encodes CDR1 LNHDA and CDR2 SQIVND (reference sequence). The CDR3 DNA follows: TGTGCATCACAGGGTAACACCGGGGAGCTGTTTTTT. Its translation: CASQGNTGELFF.

The rearrangement uses TRBV27 and TRBJ2-7; perhaps D is TRBD1 or TRBD2 (5 bases each). The CDR3 spans 14 residues. V was clipped by 6 bases and J by 1 base, with 13 bases between them. Germline V gene sequence: CDR1 MNHEY, CDR2 SMNVEV (reference sequence). In DNA form, the CDR3 reads TGTGCCAGCAGCGGGACGGCCCTTTCCTACGAGCAGTACTTC. Translated: CASSGTALSYEQYF.

CDR3 loop: CASSLVGATSTDTQYF. CDR3 coding DNA: TGTGCCAGCAGCTTAGTCGGGGCTACCAGCACAGATACGCAGTATTTT. V gene TRBV7-9 combines with J gene TRBJ2-3, with D possibly called TRBD1 or TRBD2 (5 bases each). This CDR3 is 16 amino acids long. Looked up from germline, CDR1 is SEHNR and CDR2 is FQNEAQ (reference sequence). V was trimmed by 1 base and J by 0 bases, leaving 11 bases between them.

V gene TRBV7-2 combines with J gene TRBJ2-5; the match to TRBD2 covers 13 bases. The CDR3 runs to 14 residues. The J segment lost 5 bases and the V segment lost 5 bases, leaving 2 bases of the junction unmatched. Per germline, CDR1 SGHTA and CDR2 FQGNSA. This CDR3 is CASSPGLAGETQYF. The CDR3 bases are TGTGCCAGCAGCCCGGGACTAGCGGGGGAGACCCAGTACTTC.

The J gene is TRBJ1-2, the V gene TRBV4-2; D unresolved. The V end lost 1 base, the J end lost 5 bases, and 14 bases lay between the germline ends. CDR1 is LGHNA, CDR2 YNFKEQ, per germline. There are 15 residues in the CDR3. The CDR3 DNA reads TGTGCCAGCAGCCAAGTGCCTAGGCCCCTATATGGCTACACCTTC. Amino acid sequence: CASSQVPRPLYGYTF.